What follows are 19 T cell receptor beta chains derived from one specimen sequenced in a study of regulatory T cells in long-lasting Graves disease. Indicated time point: persistent/refractory GD, antithyroid drugs over 5 years with positive TRAb. The TCR library used RNA extracted from PBMCs. Construction of the TCR beta libraries employed iRepertoire HTBI primers in conjunction with Arm-PCR of CDR3 regions. TCRdb itself ran the multiplex PCR reads through MiXCR, one entry per CDR3 protein. The sample lists approximately 380,000 distinct CDR3 sequences; around 21% were seen once. The input for sequencing was peripheral blood mononuclear cells (PBMCs), taken when the disease was refractory, from a patient treated with antithyroid drugs. The receptors here all came from a female donor with Graves disease.

V gene TRBV29-1 combines with J gene TRBJ2-7, with TRBD1 matching 8 bases. The CDR3 length is 15 residues. Germline CDR1 is SQVTM and CDR2 is ANQGSEA. The V gene end was trimmed by 5 bases and the J gene end by 0 bases; junction bases not matched to a gene: 9. The CDR3 sequence: CSVRQGPQVSYEQYF. As DNA, the CDR3 is TGCAGCGTTCGACAGGGGCCTCAGGTCTCCTACGAGCAGTACTTC.

The rearrangement links TRBV5-1 to TRBJ1-2; maybe TRBD1 (6 bases). There are 14 residues in the CDR3. CDR1 is SGHRS, CDR2 YFSETQ, per germline. V gave up 4 bases and J gave up 2 bases, with 12 bases separating them. CDR3 bases: TGCGCCAGCAGCCTACCAACAGGGAACTATGGCTACACCTTC. Residues: CASSLPTGNYGYTF. The whole variable domain, remainder taken from reference TRBV5-1 and TRBJ1-2, is KAGVTQTPRYLIKTRGQQVTLSCSPISGHRSVSWYQQTPGQGLQFLFEYFSETQRNKGNFPGRFSGRQFSNSRSEMNVSTLELGDSALYLCASSLPTGNYGYTFGSGTRLTVV.

The chain combines TRBV6-5 with TRBJ1-2; the D is unclear. This CDR3 has 11 residues. With 2 bases removed from V and 8 bases from J, the gap between germline ends came to 6 bases. In germline, CDR1 is MNHEY, CDR2 SVGAGI. CDR3 sequence (DNA): TGTGCCAGCAGTTACGGTTGGGGCTACACCTTC. It encodes CASSYGWGYTF.

This clonotype has a handful of counts. The V call is TRBV29-1, the J call TRBJ1-1; 8 nucleotides align to TRBD1. Germline values: CDR1 SQVTM, CDR2 ANQGSEA. V trimming: 7 bases; J trimming: 3 bases; junction bases outside the gene matches: 7. The CDR3 covers 13 residues. CDR3 loop: CSGVGQGDTEAFF. CDR3 coding DNA: TGCAGCGGTGTCGGACAGGGAGACACTGAAGCTTTCTTT.

This clonotype has a count of ten or more. V usage is TRBV2 and J usage is TRBJ1-3; TRBD1 is a possible D gene (6 bases). The CDR3 runs 15 residues. Per the germline V gene, CDR1 is SNHLY and CDR2 is FYNNEI. Trimming left V 5 bases short and J 0 bases short, with 11 bases between. CDR3 loop: CASSTGHFSGNTIYF. The CDR3 bases are TGTGCCAGCAGTACGGGACACTTCTCTGGAAACACCATATATTTT.

This clonotype came up many times. The V call is TRBV12-3 or TRBV12-4, the J call TRBJ1-6; the D is unclear. V lost 3 bases, J lost 10 bases, and 7 bases lay in between. The CDR3 loop spans 12 amino acids. CDR3 nucleotides: TGTGCCAGCAGTTTGAGGGTGTCACCCCTCCACTTT. Residues: CASSLRVSPLHF.

The chain combines TRBV5-1 with TRBJ2-7; tentatively, D is TRBD2 (6 bases). From germline, CDR1 is SGHRS and CDR2 YFSETQ. The V end was cut by 2 bases, the J end by 0 bases, with 12 bases between. CDR3 length: 15 residues. The CDR3 region is CASSLRSGDSYEQYF. The CDR3, as DNA: TGCGCCAGCAGCTTACGGTCGGGGGACTCCTACGAGCAGTACTTC.

The chain employs TRBV11-2 and TRBJ1-1; D is undetermined. Germline-derived CDR1 and CDR2 are SGHAT and FQNNGV. The ends were cut back, 4 bases at V and 0 bases at J, with 12 bases in the middle. This CDR3 has 15 amino acids. The CDR3 DNA sequence: TGTGCCAGCAGCTCATCAGGATCCATGAACACTGAAGCTTTCTTT. It yields the protein CASSSSGSMNTEAFF.

This clonotype was recorded a few times. CDR3 sequence (DNA): TGCAGTGCTAGGCACAGGGTCCGAGACGAGCAGTACTTC. It translates to CSARHRVRDEQYF. The V and J genes are TRBV20-1 and TRBJ2-7; the D gene is possibly TRBD1 (6 bases). V was pared by 3 bases and J by 5 bases, with 14 bases between. The germline gives CDR1 DFQATT, CDR2 SNEGSKA (reference sequence). The CDR3 has 13 residues.

This clonotype has more than one count but fewer than ten. The chain combines TRBV7-2 with TRBJ2-7; 7 bases are a match to TRBD2. The CDR3 is 12 amino acids. Germline V CDR1 and CDR2: SGHTA, FQGNSA. V shed 5 bases and J 7 bases; nucleotides not matched to a gene: 5. DNA of the CDR3: TGTGCCAGCAGCCTTTGGACTAGTGAGCAGTACTTC. This codes for CASSLWTSEQYF.

The table lists this clonotype with many counts. The gene calls are TRBV6-1 and TRBJ2-7; 12 nucleotides match TRBD2. The germline gives CDR1 MNHNS, CDR2 SASEGT. The ends lost 2 bases at V and 2 bases at J; junction bases unmatched: 1. CDR3 length equals 15 residues. CDR3 DNA sequence: TGTGCCAGCAGTGAATGGACTAGCGGGGCCTACGAGCAGTACTTC. Protein: CASSEWTSGAYEQYF.

Worth noting for this clonotype: Its ends do not fully match the called genes, so a read error is possible. In nucleotides, the CDR3 is TGTGCCACCAGTGATTCTTACTCCTACGGGCAGTACTTC. This gives the protein CATSDSYSYGQYF. The J gene is TRBJ2-7, the V gene TRBV24-1; D is unresolved. Per the germline V gene, CDR1 is KGHDR and CDR2 is SFDVKD. The CDR3 contains 13 residues.

There are many counts of this clonotype. The chain links TRBV10-3 to TRBJ1-5, with 10 bases lining up with TRBD1. J gave up 6 bases and V 3 bases, and 14 bases lay outside the gene matches. Looked up from germline, CDR1 is ENHRY and CDR2 is SYGVKD. The CDR3 length is 18 residues. CDR3 coding DNA: TGTGCCATCAGTGATCGTCCCATGACAGGGGGCCCCCTTCAGCCCCAGCATTTT. It specifies CAISDRPMTGGPLQPQHF.

This sequence joins TRBV6-2 or TRBV6-3 and TRBJ1-1, with TRBD1 identical over 7 bases. Germline V lookup: CDR1 MNHEY, CDR2 SVGEGT. Trimming took 4 bases from V and 5 from J; bases not matched to a gene: 7. The CDR3 is 14 amino acids. The CDR3 nucleotides read TGTGCCAGCAGTTTCGAGACAGGGAGGACTGAAGCTTTCTTT. Residues: CASSFETGRTEAFF.

This clonotype was counted many times. The chain employs TRBV7-8 and TRBJ2-5; D possibly uses TRBD1 or TRBD2 (6 bases each). The CDR3 spans 17 residues. Germline CDR1 SGHVS, CDR2 FQNEAQ. V gave up 0 bases and J gave up 4 bases, with 18 bases separating them. CDR3: CASSLARVGGPGETQYF. The CDR3 DNA reads as TGTGCCAGCAGCTTAGCTAGGGTTGGGGGGCCTGGAGAGACCCAGTACTTC.

This clonotype was recorded a few times. A much more abundant neighbour one base away suggests this may be a read error. V and J are TRBV12-3 or TRBV12-4 and TRBJ2-2; 8 bases line up with TRBD2. J lost 2 bases, V lost 10 bases, and 9 bases had no gene match. CDR3 length: 15 residues. CDR3 bases: TGTGCCAACAGATTCGCGGGAGGTAACACCGGGGAGCTGTTTTTT. Translated, it gives CANRFAGGNTGELFF.

Remarks on this clonotype: This likely traces to a read error, being one base from a far larger clone. The DNA for the CDR3 is TGTGCCAACAGTCCGGGGACAGGGCCTCACGAAAAACTGTTTTTT. This sequence encodes CANSPGTGPHEKLFF. The J gene is TRBJ1-4, the V gene TRBV2, with 9 nucleotides matching TRBD1. The CDR3 runs 15 residues. Germline CDR1 is SNHLY and CDR2 is FYNNEI. The complete variable domain, with remaining parts taken from reference TRBV2 and TRBJ1-4, reads EPEVTQTPSHQVTQMGQEVILRCVPISNHLYFYWYRQILGQKVEFLVSFYNNEISEKSEIFDDQFSVERPDGSNFTLKIRSTKLEDSAMYFCANSPGTGPHEKLFFGSGTQLSVL.

Turning to this clonotype: This may come from a read error, since a much larger clone is one base off. The rearrangement links TRBV12-3 or TRBV12-4 to TRBJ2-5; D is undetermined. V lost 7 bases, J lost 7 bases, and 16 bases lay in between. The CDR3 runs 13 residues. As DNA, the CDR3 is TGTGCCAGCAAGTCTGTGGGCCTAGGGACCCAGTACTTC. Translated, it gives CASKSVGLGTQYF.

This clonotype appeared many times. The chain's CDR3 is CASSLAAAGEGEQYF. The CDR3 bases are TGTGCCAGCAGCTTAGCGGCGGCGGGAGAGGGCGAGCAGTACTTC. V is TRBV7-9 and J is TRBJ2-7, with 7 nucleotides matching TRBD2. CDR1 SEHNR and CDR2 FQNEAQ come from the germline V gene (reference sequence). After removal of 0 bases from V and 6 bases from J, the junction contained 8 bases not matched to a gene. CDR3 size: 15 residues.